This T cell receptor (beta chain) was recorded in a study of T cells after yellow fever vaccination. Trimming cost V 2 bases and J 0 bases, with 8 bases left between them. CDR1 MNHEY and CDR2 SVGAGI come from the germline V gene. The CDR3 spans 15 residues. In its sample, this clonotype was seen a few times. Generation of TCR cDNA used 5'RACE template switching (which added a universal primer site and UMIs). From the 5' RACE reads, TCRdb called clonotypes with MiXCR, one entry per CDR3 protein. The repertoire has 350,000 to 550,000 distinct CDR3 sequences, around 19% of them found once; the top ten carry 15% to 20%.

The starting material was PBMCs, obtained before the yellow fever booster vaccination. The sequence was obtained from a man between 18 and 29 years old who received the YFV17D yellow fever vaccine. The chain couples TRBV6-5 to TRBJ1-5; D not resolved. In DNA, the CDR3 is TGTGCCAGCAGTTACGCGCGATCTAGCAATCAGCCCCAGCATTTT. This translates into CASSYARSSNQPQHF.